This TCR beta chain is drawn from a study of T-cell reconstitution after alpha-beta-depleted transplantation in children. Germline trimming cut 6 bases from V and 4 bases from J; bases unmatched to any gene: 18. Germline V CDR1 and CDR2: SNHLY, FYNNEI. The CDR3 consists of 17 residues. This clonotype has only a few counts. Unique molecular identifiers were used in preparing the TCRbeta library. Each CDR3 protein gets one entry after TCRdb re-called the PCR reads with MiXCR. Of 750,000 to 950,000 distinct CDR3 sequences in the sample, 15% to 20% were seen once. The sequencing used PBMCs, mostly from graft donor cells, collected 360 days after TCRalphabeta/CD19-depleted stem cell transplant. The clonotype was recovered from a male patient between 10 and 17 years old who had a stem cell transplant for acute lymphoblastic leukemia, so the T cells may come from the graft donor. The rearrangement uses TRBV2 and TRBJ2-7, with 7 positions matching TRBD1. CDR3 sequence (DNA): TGTGCCAGCAGGCAAGGGACAGACTTTACGGGGTTTTACGAGCAGTACTTC. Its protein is CASRQGTDFTGFYEQYF.